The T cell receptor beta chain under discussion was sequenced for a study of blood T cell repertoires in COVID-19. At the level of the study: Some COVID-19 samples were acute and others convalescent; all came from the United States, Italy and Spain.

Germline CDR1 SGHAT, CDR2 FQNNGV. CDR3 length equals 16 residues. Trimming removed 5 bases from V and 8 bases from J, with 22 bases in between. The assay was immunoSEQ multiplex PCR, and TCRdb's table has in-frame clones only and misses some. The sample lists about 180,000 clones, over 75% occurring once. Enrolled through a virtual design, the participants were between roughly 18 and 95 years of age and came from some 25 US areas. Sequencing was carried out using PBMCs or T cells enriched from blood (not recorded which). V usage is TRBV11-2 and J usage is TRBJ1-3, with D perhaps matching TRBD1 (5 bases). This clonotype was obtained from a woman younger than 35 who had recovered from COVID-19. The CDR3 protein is CASSRFTGLSFYTIYF. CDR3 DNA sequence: TGTGCCAGCAGCCGATTCACGGGACTGTCGTTCTACACCATATATTTT.